The sequence of this T cell receptor (beta chain) was determined in a study of CXCR3-negative and CXCR3-positive naive CD8 T cells. Naive CD8+ T lymphocytes were specified as CD45RO-CCR7+CD27+CD95-. Remarks on this clonotype: What it binds is not known.

Whole-study results and caveats: The study inferred TCR strength from TRB CDR3 properties and found comparable surface CD5 between naive subsets. CXCR3-positive naive cells had more hydrophobic TRB CDR3s than CXCR3-negative naive cells. Partial loss of CXCR3 expression followed cryopreservation; most assays used fresh PBMCs.

The CDR3 runs 13 residues. Germline CDR1 MNHEY, CDR2 SVGAGI. The libraries of TRB cDNA were prepared using 5' RACE with UMI labels. TCRdb re-analyzed the 5' RACE reads; it lists each CDR3 protein once, without DNA. In total, the table holds about 89,000 distinct CDR3 sequences. V usage is TRBV6-5 and J usage is TRBJ2-7; the D gene TCRdb calls, TRBD1, cannot be checked with no DNA. The sequencing input was naive CXCR3+ CD8+ T cells from blood. Noted subset: CD45RO-CCR7+CD27+CD95- naive CD8+ T cells expressing CXCR3 (TNR3+). The clonotype was recovered from a human donor in good health. Some clones in this sample may be carry-over from other donors' samples. CDR3 sequence: CASSRKTGDEQYF.